One and the same sample provided the 14 T cell receptor beta chains below, sequenced in a study of molecular identifiers for immune sequencing clone quantification. In TCRdb, the PCR reads were re-called with MiXCR into one record per CDR3 protein. Here the sample spans about 510,000 distinct CDR3 sequences, approximately 25% being singletons. Sequenced: naive CD8+ T cells from blood, with Jurkat cell RNA spiked in. As to subset: FACS-sorted CD8+CD4-CCR7+CD45RA+ naive T cells. These receptor sequences come from a human donor in good health. Some libraries in this study had Jurkat cell RNA spiked in.

The sample holds many counts of this clonotype. The chain carries TRBV2 and TRBJ1-4, with D possibly matching TRBD1 (5 bases). Germline lookup yields CDR1 SNHLY and CDR2 FYNNEI. The CDR3 sequence is 14 residues long. Trimming cost V 3 bases and J 4 bases, with 9 bases left between them. The CDR3 reads CASSDDSFNEKLFF. CDR3 coding DNA: TGTGCCAGCAGTGACGACAGTTTTAATGAAAAACTGTTTTTT.

V gene TRBV4-1 combines with J gene TRBJ2-7; 11 nucleotides line up with TRBD2. This CDR3 contains 17 residues. Germline assignment: CDR1 MGHRA and CDR2 YSYEKL. Germline trimming cut 1 base from V and 2 bases from J; bases unmatched to any gene: 7. The CDR3 DNA sequence: TGCGCCAGCAGCCAAGGTTCGTTACTAGCGGGAGCCTACGAGCAGTACTTC. Protein product: CASSQGSLLAGAYEQYF.

The table lists this clonotype with a few counts. The chain uses TRBV12-3 or TRBV12-4 and TRBJ2-1; the match to TRBD2 covers 9 bases. This CDR3 contains 16 residues. The trim removed 1 base at V and 4 bases at J, leaving 5 bases unmatched. The CDR3 DNA reads as TGTGCCAGCAGTTTAGGGGTGCGGGGGGGATACAATGAGCAGTTCTTC. Amino acids: CASSLGVRGGYNEQFF.

This clonotype has a handful of counts. The chain joins TRBV5-1 to TRBJ1-1; no clear D gene. V shed 2 bases and J shed 4 bases, with 6 bases lying between them. Germline loops: CDR1 SGHRS, CDR2 YFSETQ. This CDR3 is built from 12 residues. DNA of the CDR3: TGCGCCAGCAGCTTATACGGCACTGAAGCTTTCTTT. Translating it yields CASSLYGTEAFF.

Points on this clonotype: This may come from a read error, since a much larger clone is one base off. The gene calls are TRBV28 and TRBJ2-1; D perhaps matches TRBD2 (6 bases). The CDR3 length is 16 residues. Per the germline V gene, CDR1 is MDHEN and CDR2 is SYDVKM. CDR3 DNA sequence: TGTGCCAGCATCCCTGGTGCGGGGAACTCCTACGATGAGCAGTTCTTC. As protein: CASIPGAGNSYDEQFF. The variable domain in full, completed from reference TRBV28 and TRBJ2-1, reads DVKVTQSSRYLVKRTGEKVFLECVQDMDHENMFWYRQDPGLGLRLIYFSYDVKMKEKGDIPEGYSVSREKKERFSLILESASTNQTSMYLCASIPGAGNSYDEQFFGPGTRLTVL.

The chain links TRBV12-3 or TRBV12-4 to TRBJ2-7; 10 positions match TRBD1. The CDR3 runs to 14 residues. The junction had 10 bases not matched to a gene; V was cut back by 8 bases and J by 6 bases. The CDR3 sequence is CASGGQGTSGEQYF. The DNA of the CDR3 is TGTGCCAGCGGGGGACAGGGGACCTCGGGCGAGCAGTACTTC.

The table lists this clonotype with many counts. The rearrangement links TRBV5-1 to TRBJ1-1, with 7 nucleotides matching TRBD1. V was clipped by 4 bases and J by 3 bases; unmatched bases: 3. The germline V gene has CDR1 SGHRS and CDR2 YFSETQ. This CDR3 is 13 amino acids long. The CDR3 nucleotides read TGCGCCAGCAGCATAGGGACAGACACTGAAGCTTTCTTT. Amino acids: CASSIGTDTEAFF. Variable domain in full (rest from reference TRBV5-1 and TRBJ1-1): KAGVTQTPRYLIKTRGQQVTLSCSPISGHRSVSWYQQTPGQGLQFLFEYFSETQRNKGNFPGRFSGRQFSNSRSEMNVSTLELGDSALYLCASSIGTDTEAFFGQGTRLTVV.

This clonotype has just a few counts. The chain carries TRBV6-5 and TRBJ2-6; no definite D call. This CDR3 is built from 20 residues. The germline V gene encodes CDR1 MNHEY and CDR2 SVGAGI. V was shortened by 6 bases and J by 1 base, with 25 bases between the two germline ends. CDR3 residues: CASSPVTRFLLGSGANVLTF. CDR3 nucleotides: TGTGCCAGCAGCCCGGTTACCCGGTTCCTTCTGGGTTCTGGGGCCAACGTCCTGACTTTC.

The table lists this clonotype with a few counts. J is TRBJ2-1 and V is TRBV24-1; the D gene could be TRBD1 or TRBD2 (5 bases each). CDR1 is KGHDR and CDR2 is SFDVKD in the germline V gene. V dropped 0 bases and J dropped 12 bases, with 11 bases sitting between them. The CDR3 has 13 residues. The CDR3 region is CATSDLLGDAQFF. CDR3 DNA sequence: TGTGCCACCAGTGATTTGTTAGGGGACGCGCAGTTCTTC.

This clonotype was seen at least ten times. The chain has TRBV7-9 and TRBJ2-5, with TRBD1 as a possible D gene (5 bases). This CDR3 has 15 amino acids. Germline assignment: CDR1 SEHNR and CDR2 FQNEAQ (reference sequence). Trimming took off 5 bases at V and 0 bases at J, with 13 bases between the two ends. This chain's CDR3 is CASSIYLGDQETQYF. CDR3 nucleotides: TGTGCCAGCAGCATTTATTTAGGGGACCAAGAGACCCAGTACTTC. Full variable domain (missing parts from reference TRBV7-9 and TRBJ2-5): DTGVSQNPRHKITKRGQNVTFRCDPISEHNRLYWYRQTLGQGPEFLTYFQNEAQLEKSRLLSDRFSAERPKGSFSTLEIQRTEQGDSAMYLCASSIYLGDQETQYFGPGTRLLVL.

About this clonotype itself: This may arise from a read error, as a much more abundant clone is one base away. The chain links TRBV9 to TRBJ2-2; 8 bases fit TRBD1. This CDR3 comprises 13 residues. CDR1 is SGDLS, CDR2 YYNGEE, per germline. DNA for the CDR3: TGTGCCAGCAGCCTCCAGGGGGCCGGGGGGCTGTTTTTT. Its translation: CASSLQGAGGLFF.

In its sample, this clonotype was seen many times. The genes are TRBV29-1 and TRBJ1-1; the D gene is possibly TRBD1 (6 bases). CDR1 and CDR2 from the germline V gene are SQVTM and ANQGSEA. The CDR3 sequence is 13 residues long. The germline V and J ends were trimmed by 3 bases and 6 bases, with 14 bases remaining between them. DNA for the CDR3: TGCAGCGTTGATGGGGGGCGCGGGGCTGAAGCTTTCTTT. As protein: CSVDGGRGAEAFF.

At least ten counts were recorded for this clonotype. The V call is TRBV20-1, the J call TRBJ2-7, with D possibly matching TRBD2 (5 bases). There are 12 residues in the CDR3. CDR1 is DFQATT and CDR2 is SNEGSKA in the germline V gene (reference sequence). V lost 8 bases and J 3 bases, leaving 14 bases between the germline ends. The CDR3 nucleotides read TGCAGTTCGATAGCGAGCCGCTACGAGCAGTACTTC. This sequence encodes CSSIASRYEQYF.

At least ten counts were recorded for this clonotype. This rearrangement joins TRBV12-3 or TRBV12-4 to TRBJ1-1, with D possibly being TRBD1 (6 bases). The CDR3 runs 11 residues. V was shortened by 7 bases and J by 6 bases, with 9 bases between the two germline ends. CDR3 loop: CASIQGSEAFF. The DNA of the CDR3 is TGTGCCAGCATCCAGGGGTCTGAAGCTTTCTTT.